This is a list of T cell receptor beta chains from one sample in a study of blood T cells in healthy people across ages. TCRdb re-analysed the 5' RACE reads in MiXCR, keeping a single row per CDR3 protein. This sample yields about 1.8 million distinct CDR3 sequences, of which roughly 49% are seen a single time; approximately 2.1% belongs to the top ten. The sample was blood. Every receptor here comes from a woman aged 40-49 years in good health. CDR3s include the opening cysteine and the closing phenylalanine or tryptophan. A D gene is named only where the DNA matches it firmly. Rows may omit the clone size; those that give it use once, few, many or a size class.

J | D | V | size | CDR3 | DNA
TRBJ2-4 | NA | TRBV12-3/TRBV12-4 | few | CASSLVWNIQYF | TGTGCCAGCAGTTTAGTATGGAACATTCAGTACTTC
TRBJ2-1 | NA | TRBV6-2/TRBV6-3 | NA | CASSLHGGSYNEQFF | TGTGCCAGCAGTCTACATGGGGGCTCCTACAATGAGCAGTTCTTC
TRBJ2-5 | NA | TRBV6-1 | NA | CAGTLSGRETQYF | TGTGCCGGAACCCTGTCGGGCAGGGAGACCCAGTACTTC
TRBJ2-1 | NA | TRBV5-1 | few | CASSLRGGPPPYNEQFF | TGCGCCAGCAGCTTGAGGGGGGGTCCTCCTCCCTACAATGAGCAGTTCTTC
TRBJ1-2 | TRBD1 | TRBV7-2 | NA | CASSFYPAGQGHGYTF | TGTGCCAGCAGCTTCTACCCTGCGGGACAGGGGCATGGCTACACCTTC
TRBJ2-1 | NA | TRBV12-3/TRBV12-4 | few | CASSWSGPNNEQFF | TGTGCCAGCAGTTGGTCAGGGCCTAACAATGAGCAGTTCTTC
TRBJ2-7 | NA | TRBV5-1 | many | CASTGDMAGREQYF | TGCGCCAGCACCGGGGACATGGCGGGGCGAGAGCAGTACTTC
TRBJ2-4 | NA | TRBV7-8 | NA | CASSPLGISKNIQYF | TGTGCCAGCAGCCCCTTGGGGATTTCCAAAAACATTCAGTACTTC
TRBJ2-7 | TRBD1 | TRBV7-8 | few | CASSLGQGAGSYEQYF | TGTGCCAGCAGCTTAGGACAGGGGGCCGGTTCCTACGAGCAGTACTTC
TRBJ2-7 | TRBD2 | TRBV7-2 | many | CASSLIGGARVEQYF | TGTGCCAGCAGCTTAATCGGGGGGGCGCGTGTCGAGCAGTACTTC
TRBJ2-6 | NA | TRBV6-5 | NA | CASSYSGTLSSAGANVLTF | TGTGCCAGCAGTTACTCCGGGACTTTAAGTTCGGCAGGGGCCAACGTCCTGACTTTC
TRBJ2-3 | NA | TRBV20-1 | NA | CSAPRDRYTDTQYF | TGCAGTGCTCCCCGGGACCGGTACACAGATACGCAGTATTTT
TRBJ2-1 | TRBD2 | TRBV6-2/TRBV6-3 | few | CASSYDSRGGNEQFF | TGTGCCAGCAGTTACGATTCGCGGGGGGGGAATGAGCAGTTCTTC
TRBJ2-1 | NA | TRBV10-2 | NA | CASSVLGGNYNEQFF | TGCGCCAGCAGTGTTCTAGGGGGGAACTACAATGAGCAGTTCTTC
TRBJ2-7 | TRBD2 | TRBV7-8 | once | CASSLEPGGTYEQYF | TGTGCCAGCAGCTTAGAGCCGGGGGGGACCTACGAGCAGTACTTC
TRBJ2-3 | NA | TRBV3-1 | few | CASSQGGLALDTQYF | TGTGCCAGCAGCCAAGGCGGGCTAGCGCTAGATACGCAGTATTTT
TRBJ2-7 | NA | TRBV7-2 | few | CASSLGQSSEQYF | TGTGCCAGCAGCTTAGGGCAGAGCAGCGAGCAGTACTTC
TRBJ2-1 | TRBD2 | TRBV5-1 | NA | CASSGGLAGANNEQFF | TGCGCCAGCAGCGGGGGACTAGCGGGGGCTAACAATGAGCAGTTCTTC
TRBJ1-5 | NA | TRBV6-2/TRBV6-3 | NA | CASSYSNRAVSNQPQHF | TGTGCCAGCAGTTACTCGAACAGGGCAGTAAGCAATCAGCCCCAGCATTTT
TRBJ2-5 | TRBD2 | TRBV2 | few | CATHLGTSGETQYF | TGTGCCACCCACCTCGGGACTAGCGGAGAGACCCAGTACTTC
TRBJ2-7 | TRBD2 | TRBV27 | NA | CASGLSMRLAGDEQYF | TGTGCCAGCGGTTTATCGATGCGACTAGCGGGGGACGAGCAGTACTTC
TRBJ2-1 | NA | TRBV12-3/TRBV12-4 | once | CASSSLRLNEQFF | TGTGCCAGCAGCTCGCTCCGACTCAATGAGCAGTTCTTC
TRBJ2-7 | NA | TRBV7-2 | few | CASSLDRGLIGGEQYF | TGTGCCAGCAGCTTAGACCGGGGTTTGATTGGAGGCGAGCAGTACTTC
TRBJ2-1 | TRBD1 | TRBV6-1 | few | CASSAPSAGTGFRQFF | TGTGCCAGCAGTGCCCCTTCCGCCGGGACAGGCTTTAGGCAGTTCTTC
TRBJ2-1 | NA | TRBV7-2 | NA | CASSLRWGYDEQFF | TGTGCCAGCAGCTTAAGATGGGGCTACGATGAGCAGTTCTTC
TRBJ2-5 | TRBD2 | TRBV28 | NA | CASSSRLAGGLKTQYF | TGTGCCAGCAGTTCTAGACTAGCGGGGGGGCTAAAGACCCAGTACTTC
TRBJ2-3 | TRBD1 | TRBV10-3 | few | CAISDGTGRDTDTQYF | TGTGCCATCAGTGATGGGACAGGGAGGGACACAGATACGCAGTATTTT
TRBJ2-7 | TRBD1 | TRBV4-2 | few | CASSQEGLTGGPLTYEQYF | TGTGCCAGCAGCCAAGAGGGCCTTACAGGGGGCCCCCTCACCTACGAGCAGTACTTC
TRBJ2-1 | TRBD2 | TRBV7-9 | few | CASSIKAGVDEQFF | TGTGCCAGCAGTATAAAGGCGGGGGTAGATGAGCAGTTCTTC
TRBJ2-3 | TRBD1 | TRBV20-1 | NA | CSALKGTGRTDTQYF | TGCAGTGCTCTCAAGGGGACAGGGCGCACAGATACGCAGTATTTT
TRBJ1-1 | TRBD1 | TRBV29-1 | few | CSVPITGQGSLNTEAFF | TGCAGCGTGCCGATTACGGGACAGGGTTCCCTGAACACTGAAGCTTTCTTT
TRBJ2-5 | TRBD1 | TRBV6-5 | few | CASSSDRGDVTQYF | TGTGCCAGCAGTTCGGACAGGGGTGATGTGACCCAGTACTTC
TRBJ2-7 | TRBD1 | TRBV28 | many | CASLSLQGGYSYEQYF | TGTGCCAGCCTAAGCCTGCAAGGGGGCTACTCCTACGAGCAGTACTTC
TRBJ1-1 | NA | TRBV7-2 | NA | CASSLEGTGKGEAFF | TGTGCCAGCAGCTTAGAAGGTACAGGGAAAGGAGAAGCTTTCTTT
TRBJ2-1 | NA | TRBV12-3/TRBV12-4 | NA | CASRSDDSQYNEQFF | TGTGCCAGCAGGTCCGATGACAGCCAATACAATGAGCAGTTCTTC
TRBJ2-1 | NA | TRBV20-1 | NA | CSAIGGDTTYNEQFF | TGCAGTGCCATAGGGGGGGACACAACCTACAATGAGCAGTTCTTC
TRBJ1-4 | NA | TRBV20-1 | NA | CSAYFNEKLFF | TGCAGTGCTTATTTTAATGAAAAACTGTTTTTT